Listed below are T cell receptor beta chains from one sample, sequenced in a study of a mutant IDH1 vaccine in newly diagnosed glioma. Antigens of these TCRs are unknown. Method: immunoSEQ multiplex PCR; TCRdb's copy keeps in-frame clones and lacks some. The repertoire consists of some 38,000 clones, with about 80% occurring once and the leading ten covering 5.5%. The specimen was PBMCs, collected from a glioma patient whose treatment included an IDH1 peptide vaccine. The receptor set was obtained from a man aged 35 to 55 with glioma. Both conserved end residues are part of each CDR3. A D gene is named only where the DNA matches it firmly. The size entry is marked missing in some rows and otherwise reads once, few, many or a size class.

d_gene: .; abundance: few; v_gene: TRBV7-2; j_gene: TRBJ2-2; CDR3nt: TGTGCCAGCAGCTTAAGTGGGGGAAGGGAGCTGTTTTTT; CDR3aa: CASSLSGGRELFF
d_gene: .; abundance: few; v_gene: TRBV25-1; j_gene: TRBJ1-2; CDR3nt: TGTGCCAGCATGGAGAACTATGGCTACACCTTC; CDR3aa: CASMENYGYTF
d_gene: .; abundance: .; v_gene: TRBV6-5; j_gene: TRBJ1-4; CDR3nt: TGTGCCAGCAGGATAGGCAGGTTTAATGAAAAACTGTTTTTT; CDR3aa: CASRIGRFNEKLFF
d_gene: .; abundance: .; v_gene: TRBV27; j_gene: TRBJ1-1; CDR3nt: TGTGCCAGCAGCGAGACAGGACGGGCGGAAGCTTTCTTT; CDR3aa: CASSETGRAEAFF
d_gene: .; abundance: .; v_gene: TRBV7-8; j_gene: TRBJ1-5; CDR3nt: TGTGCCAGCAGCCTCACCACTCTCAATCAGCCCCAGCATTTT; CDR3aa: CASSLTTLNQPQHF
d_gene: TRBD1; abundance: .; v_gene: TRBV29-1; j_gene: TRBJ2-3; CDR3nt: TGCAGCGTTGAAGGGACAGGGAGCACAGATACGCAGTATTTT; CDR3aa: CSVEGTGSTDTQYF
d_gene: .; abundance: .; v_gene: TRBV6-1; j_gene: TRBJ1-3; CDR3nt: TGTGCCAGCACGGTCTCTGGAAACACCATATATTTT; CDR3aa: CASTVSGNTIYF
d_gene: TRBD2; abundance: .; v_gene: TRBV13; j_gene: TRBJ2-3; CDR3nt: TGTGCCAGCAGCTTAATCGGGGGGGGGAGCACAGATACGCAGTATTTT; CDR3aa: CASSLIGGGSTDTQYF
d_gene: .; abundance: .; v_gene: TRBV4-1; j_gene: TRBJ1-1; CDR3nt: TGCGCCAGCAGCCAAGATCCGAGGGGGGTAAGATCCACTGAAGCTTTCTTT; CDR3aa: CASSQDPRGVRSTEAFF
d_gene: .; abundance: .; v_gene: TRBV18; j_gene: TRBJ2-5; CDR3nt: TGTGCCAGCTCATCCCAAGAGACCCAGTACTTC; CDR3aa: CASSSQETQYF
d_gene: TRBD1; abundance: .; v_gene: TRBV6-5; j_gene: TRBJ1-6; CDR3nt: TGTGCCAGCAGTTCCACCGGGACAGGGAATTCACCCCTCCACTTT; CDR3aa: CASSSTGTGNSPLHF
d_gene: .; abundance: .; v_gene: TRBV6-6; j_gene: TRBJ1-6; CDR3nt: TGTGCCAGCAGCAGGAAGGTGGATTCACCCCTCCACTTT; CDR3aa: CASSRKVDSPLHF
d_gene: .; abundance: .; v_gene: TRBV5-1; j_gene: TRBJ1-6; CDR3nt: TGCGCCAGCAGTGGAGGACGGGATAATTCACCCCTCCACTTT; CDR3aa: CASSGGRDNSPLHF
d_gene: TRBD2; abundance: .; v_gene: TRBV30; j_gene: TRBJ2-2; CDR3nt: TGTGCCTGGTGGGGGGGATACACCGGGGAGCTGTTTTTT; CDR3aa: CAWWGGYTGELFF
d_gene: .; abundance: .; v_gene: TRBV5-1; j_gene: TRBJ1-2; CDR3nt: TGCGCCAGCAGCTCACGTCCGGGGCCGAATAACTATGGCTACACCTTC; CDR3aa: CASSSRPGPNNYGYTF
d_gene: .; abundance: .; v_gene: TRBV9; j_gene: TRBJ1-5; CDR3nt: TGTGCCAGCAGCGTCCGGGACAGCAATCAGCCCCAGCATTTT; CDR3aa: CASSVRDSNQPQHF
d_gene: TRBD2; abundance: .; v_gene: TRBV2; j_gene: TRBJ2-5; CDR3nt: TGTGCCAGCAGTACGGGACTAGCGGGGGGCGGGAGGAAGACCCAGTACTTC; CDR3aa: CASSTGLAGGGRKTQYF
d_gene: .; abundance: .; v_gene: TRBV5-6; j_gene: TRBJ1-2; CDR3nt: TGTGCCAGCACTGAAACGACAGTTAGCTATGGCTACACCTTC; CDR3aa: CASTETTVSYGYTF
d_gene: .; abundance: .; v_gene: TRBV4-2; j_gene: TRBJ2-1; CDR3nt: TGTGCCAGCAGCCAAGATGTCGGTGAGCAGTTCTTC; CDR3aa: CASSQDVGEQFF
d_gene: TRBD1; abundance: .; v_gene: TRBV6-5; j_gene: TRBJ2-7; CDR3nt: TGTGCCAGCAGAGGAGACAGGGTATCCGAGCAGTACTTC; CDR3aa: CASRGDRVSEQYF
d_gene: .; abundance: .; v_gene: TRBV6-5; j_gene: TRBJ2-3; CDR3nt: TGTGCCAGCAGTTACTCAAGGGGGATCACAGATACGCAGTATTTT; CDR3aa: CASSYSRGITDTQYF
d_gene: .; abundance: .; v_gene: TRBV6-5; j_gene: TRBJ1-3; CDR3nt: TGTGCCAGCAGGACTCACAGGAGCTCTGGAAACACCATATATTTT; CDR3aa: CASRTHRSSGNTIYF
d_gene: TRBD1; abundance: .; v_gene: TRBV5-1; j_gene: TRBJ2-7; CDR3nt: TGCGCCAGCAGCTGGGGAACGGACAGGGGGCCCGAGCAGTACTTC; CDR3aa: CASSWGTDRGPEQYF